The TCR beta chain under discussion was sequenced for a study of T cell changes during pregnancy in multiple sclerosis. Deletions cut 7 bases from V and 0 bases from J, with 16 bases between. Germline CDR1 and CDR2: LNHDA and SQIVND (reference sequence). The CDR3 sequence is 16 residues long. Produced via immunoSEQ multiplex PCR; TCRdb's table is partial and in-frame only. The table has roughly 70,000 clones, just over 90% seen once. V gene TRBV19 combines with J gene TRBJ1-3; unclear D gene. This clonotype was obtained from a female donor with multiple sclerosis, enrolled in a pregnancy study. The sequencing used peripheral blood, collected in the third trimester of pregnancy. The CDR3 protein is CASMWSRYSSGNTIYF. In DNA, the CDR3 is TGTGCCAGTATGTGGTCCCGATATAGCTCTGGAAACACCATATATTTT.